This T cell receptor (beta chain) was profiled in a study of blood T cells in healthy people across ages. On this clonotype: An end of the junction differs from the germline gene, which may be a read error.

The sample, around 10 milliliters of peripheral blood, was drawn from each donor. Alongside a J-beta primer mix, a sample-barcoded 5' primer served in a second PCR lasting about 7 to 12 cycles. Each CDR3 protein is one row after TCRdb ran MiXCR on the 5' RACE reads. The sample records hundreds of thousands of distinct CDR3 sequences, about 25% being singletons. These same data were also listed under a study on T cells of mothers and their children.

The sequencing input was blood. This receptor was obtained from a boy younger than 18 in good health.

The CDR3 region is CAGSSGTPYNEQFF. CDR3 sequence (DNA): TGTGCCGGCAGCTCCGGGACGCCCTACAATGAGCAGTTCTTC. V and J are TRBV6-1 and TRBJ2-1; D could derive from TRBD1 or TRBD2 (5 bases each). This CDR3 has 14 amino acids. Germline V gene data show CDR1 as MNHNS and CDR2 as SASEGT.